This T cell receptor (beta chain) stems from a study of blood T cell repertoires in COVID-19. Two negative PCRs, clearance, or symptom resolution had been documented for recovered Cohort 3 donors. V shed 0 bases and J shed 4 bases, with 10 bases lying between them. This CDR3 is 15 amino acids long. The V gene's germline CDR1 is WNHNN and CDR2 SYGVQD (reference sequence). The method was immunoSEQ multiplex PCR; TCRdb's version includes in-frame clones alone and lacks a portion of them. Here the sample spans 320,000 or so clones, more than 85% being singletons. The origin of this receptor is a woman aged 25 to 39 who had recovered from COVID-19. The chain couples TRBV10-1 to TRBJ2-1; D gene ambiguous. The specimen sequenced was PBMCs or T cells enriched from blood (not recorded which). CDR3 protein: CASSESGTDYNEQFF. For the CDR3, the DNA is TGCGCCAGCAGTGAGTCGGGCACAGATTACAATGAGCAGTTCTTC.